This T cell receptor (beta chain) was documented in a study of tumor and adjacent non-tumor tissue in lung cancer. The library came from three nested PCR rounds adapted from ARM-PCR protocols. TCRdb analysed the multiplex PCR reads with MiXCR anew, one entry per CDR3 protein. The sample carries some 97,000 distinct CDR3 sequences, about 62% recorded once. Points on this clonotype: Its antigen is unidentified. Germline and junction disagree at one end, which may indicate a read error.

Study results and limitations: TCR diversity was significantly greater in tumor than normal lung tissue.

RNA was extracted from bulk tissue without any cell sorting. The normal lung tissue was taken more than 3 cm from the tumor edge. The germline gives CDR1 SGHTA, CDR2 FQGTGA. The CDR3 has 14 amino acids. The rearrangement uses TRBV7-3 and TRBJ2-3, with a weak D call TRBD2 (7 bases). Sequencing was performed on distant non-tumor lung tissue. This receptor was identified in a man aged 25-40 years with non-small cell lung cancer. This CDR3 is CASRGAGLTGTQYF. The CDR3 DNA sequence: TGTGCCAGCAGAGGAGCGGGATTGACAGGTACGCAGTATTTT.